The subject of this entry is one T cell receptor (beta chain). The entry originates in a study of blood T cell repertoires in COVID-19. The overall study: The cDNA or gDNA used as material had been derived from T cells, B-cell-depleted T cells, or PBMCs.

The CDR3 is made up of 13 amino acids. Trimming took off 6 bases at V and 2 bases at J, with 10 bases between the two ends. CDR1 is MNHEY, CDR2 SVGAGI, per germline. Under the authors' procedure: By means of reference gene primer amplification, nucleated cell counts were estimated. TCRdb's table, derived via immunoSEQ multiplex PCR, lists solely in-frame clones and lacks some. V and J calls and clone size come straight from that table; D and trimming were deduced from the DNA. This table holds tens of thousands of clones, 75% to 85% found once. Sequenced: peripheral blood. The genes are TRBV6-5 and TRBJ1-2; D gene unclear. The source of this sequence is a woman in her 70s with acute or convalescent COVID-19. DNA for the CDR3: TGTGCCAGCAGCCAACACGGGAACTATGGCTACACCTTC. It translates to CASSQHGNYGYTF.